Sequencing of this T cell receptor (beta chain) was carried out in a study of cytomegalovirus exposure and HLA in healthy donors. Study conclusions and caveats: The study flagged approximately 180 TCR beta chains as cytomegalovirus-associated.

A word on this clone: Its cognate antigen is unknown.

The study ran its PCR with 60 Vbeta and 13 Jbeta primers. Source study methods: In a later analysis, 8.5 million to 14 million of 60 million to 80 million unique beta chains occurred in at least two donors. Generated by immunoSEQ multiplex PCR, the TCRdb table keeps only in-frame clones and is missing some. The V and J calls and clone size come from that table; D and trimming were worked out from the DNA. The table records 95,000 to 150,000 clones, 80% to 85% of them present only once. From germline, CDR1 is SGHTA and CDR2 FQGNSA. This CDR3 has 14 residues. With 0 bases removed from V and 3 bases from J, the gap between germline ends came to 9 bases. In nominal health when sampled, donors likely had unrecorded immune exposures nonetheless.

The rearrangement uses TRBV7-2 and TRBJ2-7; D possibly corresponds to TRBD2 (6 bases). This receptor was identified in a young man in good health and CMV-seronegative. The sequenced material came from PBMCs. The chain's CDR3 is CASSLAWGDYEQYF. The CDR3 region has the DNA TGTGCCAGCAGCTTAGCGTGGGGGGACTACGAGCAGTACTTC.